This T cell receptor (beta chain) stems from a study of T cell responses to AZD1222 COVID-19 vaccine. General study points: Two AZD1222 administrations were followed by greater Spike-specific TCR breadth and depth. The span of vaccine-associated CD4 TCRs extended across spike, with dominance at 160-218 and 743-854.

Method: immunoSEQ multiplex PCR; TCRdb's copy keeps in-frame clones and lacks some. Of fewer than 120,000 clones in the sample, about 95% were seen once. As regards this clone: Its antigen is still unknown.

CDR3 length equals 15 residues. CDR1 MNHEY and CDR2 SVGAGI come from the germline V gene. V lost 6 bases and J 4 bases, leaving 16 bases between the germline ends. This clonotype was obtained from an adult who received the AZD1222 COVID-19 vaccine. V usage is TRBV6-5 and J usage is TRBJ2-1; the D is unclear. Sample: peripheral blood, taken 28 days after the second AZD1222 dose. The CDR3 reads CASRIGRNIYNEQFF. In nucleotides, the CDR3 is TGTGCCAGCAGGATTGGGCGGAATATATACAATGAGCAGTTCTTC.